The rows below give T cell receptor beta chains drawn from one sample of a study of blood T cells in healthy people across ages. MiXCR, applied by TCRdb to the 5' RACE reads, yields one record per CDR3 protein. Found here are 650,000 to 700,000 distinct CDR3 sequences, roughly 32% of them singletons; the top ten hold 15%. Sample: blood. These receptors were taken from a woman of 80 years or more in good health. CDR3s include the opening cysteine and the closing phenylalanine or tryptophan. The order of the fields is V gene, J gene, CDR3 protein.

v_call: TRBV5-1
j_call: TRBJ1-2
cdr3_aa: CASSLEYPGSDGYTF

v_call: TRBV15
j_call: TRBJ2-3
cdr3_aa: CATGRAGGLTDTQYF

v_call: TRBV3-1
j_call: TRBJ1-1
cdr3_aa: CASSLRGRKGTEAFF

v_call: TRBV12-3/TRBV12-4
j_call: TRBJ1-5
cdr3_aa: CTSSGGGGQPQHF

v_call: TRBV18
j_call: TRBJ1-1
cdr3_aa: CASSPQGTEAFF

v_call: TRBV7-6
j_call: TRBJ2-3
cdr3_aa: CASSLLSDTQYF

v_call: TRBV20-1
j_call: TRBJ2-1
cdr3_aa: CSASGLAGYEQFF

v_call: TRBV6-2/TRBV6-3
j_call: TRBJ1-2
cdr3_aa: CASSFLTGYYGYTF

v_call: TRBV18
j_call: TRBJ1-2
cdr3_aa: CASSQGRNGYTF

v_call: TRBV12-3/TRBV12-4
j_call: TRBJ2-7
cdr3_aa: CASRPHRAPYEQYF

v_call: TRBV6-2/TRBV6-3
j_call: TRBJ2-5
cdr3_aa: CASAGEWETQYF

v_call: TRBV28
j_call: TRBJ2-7
cdr3_aa: CASTAGHEQYF

v_call: TRBV7-3
j_call: TRBJ2-3
cdr3_aa: CASSLQYTDTQDF

v_call: TRBV6-5
j_call: TRBJ1-3
cdr3_aa: CASSTLGDAGNTIYF

v_call: TRBV7-3
j_call: TRBJ2-4
cdr3_aa: CASSASGGMDIQYF

v_call: TRBV20-1
j_call: TRBJ2-5
cdr3_aa: CSARRVGAGDQETQYF

v_call: TRBV7-2
j_call: TRBJ1-2
cdr3_aa: CASSLGLRNYGYTF

v_call: TRBV4-2
j_call: TRBJ1-5
cdr3_aa: CASSHFDRGNSNQPQHF

v_call: TRBV9
j_call: TRBJ2-1
cdr3_aa: CASSVVQGGSEQFF

v_call: TRBV3-1
j_call: TRBJ2-3
cdr3_aa: CASSPRGTSGTDTQYF

v_call: TRBV20-1
j_call: TRBJ2-3
cdr3_aa: CSARKRSVSTDTQYF

v_call: TRBV6-2/TRBV6-3
j_call: TRBJ1-1
cdr3_aa: CASSYSSSRAFF